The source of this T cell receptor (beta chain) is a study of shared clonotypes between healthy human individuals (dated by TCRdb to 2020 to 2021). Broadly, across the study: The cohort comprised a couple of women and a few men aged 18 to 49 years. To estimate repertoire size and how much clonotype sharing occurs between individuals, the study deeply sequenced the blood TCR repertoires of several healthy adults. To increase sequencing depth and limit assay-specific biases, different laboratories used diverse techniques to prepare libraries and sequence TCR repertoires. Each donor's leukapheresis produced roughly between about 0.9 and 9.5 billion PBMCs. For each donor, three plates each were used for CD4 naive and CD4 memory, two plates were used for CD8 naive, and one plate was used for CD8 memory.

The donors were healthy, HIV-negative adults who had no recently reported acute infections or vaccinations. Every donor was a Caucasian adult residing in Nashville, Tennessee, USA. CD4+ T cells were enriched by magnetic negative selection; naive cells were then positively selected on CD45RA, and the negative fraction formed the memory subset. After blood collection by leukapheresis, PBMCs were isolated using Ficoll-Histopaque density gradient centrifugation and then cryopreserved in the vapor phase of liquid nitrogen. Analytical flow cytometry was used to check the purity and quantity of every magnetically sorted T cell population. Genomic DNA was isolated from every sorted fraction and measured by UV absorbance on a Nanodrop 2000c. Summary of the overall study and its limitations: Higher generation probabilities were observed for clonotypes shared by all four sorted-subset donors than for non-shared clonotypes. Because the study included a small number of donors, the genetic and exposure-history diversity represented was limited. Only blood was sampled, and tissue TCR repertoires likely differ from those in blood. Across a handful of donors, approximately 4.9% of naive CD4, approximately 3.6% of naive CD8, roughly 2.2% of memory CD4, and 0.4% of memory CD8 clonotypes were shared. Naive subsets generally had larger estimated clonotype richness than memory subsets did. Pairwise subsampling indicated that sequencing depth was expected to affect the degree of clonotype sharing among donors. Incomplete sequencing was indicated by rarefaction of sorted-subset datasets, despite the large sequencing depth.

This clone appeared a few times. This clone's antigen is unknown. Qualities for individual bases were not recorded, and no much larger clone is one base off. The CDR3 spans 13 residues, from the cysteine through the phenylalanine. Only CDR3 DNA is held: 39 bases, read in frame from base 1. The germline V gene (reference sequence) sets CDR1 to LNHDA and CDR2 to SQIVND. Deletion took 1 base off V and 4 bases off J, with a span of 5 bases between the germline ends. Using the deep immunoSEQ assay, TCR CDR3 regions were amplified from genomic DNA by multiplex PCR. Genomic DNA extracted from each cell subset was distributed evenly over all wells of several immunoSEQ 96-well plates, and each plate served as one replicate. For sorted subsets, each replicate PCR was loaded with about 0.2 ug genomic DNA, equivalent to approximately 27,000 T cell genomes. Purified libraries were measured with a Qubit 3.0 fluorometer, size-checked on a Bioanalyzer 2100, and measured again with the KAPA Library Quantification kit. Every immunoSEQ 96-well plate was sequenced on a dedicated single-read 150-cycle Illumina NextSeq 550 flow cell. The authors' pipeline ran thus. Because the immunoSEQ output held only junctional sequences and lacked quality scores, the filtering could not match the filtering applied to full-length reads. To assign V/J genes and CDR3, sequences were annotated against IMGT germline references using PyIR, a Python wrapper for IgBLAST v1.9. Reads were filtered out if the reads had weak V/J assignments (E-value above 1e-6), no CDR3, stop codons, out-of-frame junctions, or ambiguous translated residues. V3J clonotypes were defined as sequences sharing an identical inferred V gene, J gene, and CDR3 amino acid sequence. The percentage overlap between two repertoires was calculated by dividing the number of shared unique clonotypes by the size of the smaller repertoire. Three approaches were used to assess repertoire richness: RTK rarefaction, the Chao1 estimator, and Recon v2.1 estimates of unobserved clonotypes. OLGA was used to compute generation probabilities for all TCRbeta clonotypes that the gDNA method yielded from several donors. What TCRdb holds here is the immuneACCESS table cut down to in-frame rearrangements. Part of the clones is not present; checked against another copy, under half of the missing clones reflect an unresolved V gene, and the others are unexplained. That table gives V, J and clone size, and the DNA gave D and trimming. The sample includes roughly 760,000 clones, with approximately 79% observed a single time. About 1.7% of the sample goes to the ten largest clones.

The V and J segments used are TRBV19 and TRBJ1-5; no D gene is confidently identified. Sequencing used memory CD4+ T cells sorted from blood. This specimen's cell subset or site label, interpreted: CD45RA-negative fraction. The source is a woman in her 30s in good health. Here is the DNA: TGTGCCAGTAGTATAGCCCTGAATCAGCCCCAGCATTTT. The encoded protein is CASSIALNQPQHF.